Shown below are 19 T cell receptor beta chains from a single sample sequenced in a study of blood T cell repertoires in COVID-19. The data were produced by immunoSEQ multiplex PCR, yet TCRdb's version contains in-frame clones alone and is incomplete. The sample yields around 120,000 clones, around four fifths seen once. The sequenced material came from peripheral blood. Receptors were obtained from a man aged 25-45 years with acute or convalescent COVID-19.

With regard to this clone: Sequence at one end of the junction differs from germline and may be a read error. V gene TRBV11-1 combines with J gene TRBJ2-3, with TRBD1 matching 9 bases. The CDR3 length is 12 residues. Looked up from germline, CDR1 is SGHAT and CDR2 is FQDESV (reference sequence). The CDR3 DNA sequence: TGTGCCAGCAGCTTAGCGGGGACAGGGACGGTTTTT. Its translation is CASSLAGTGTVF. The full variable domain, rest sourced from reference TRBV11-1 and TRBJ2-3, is EAEVAQSPRYKITEKSQAVAFWCDPISGHATLYWYRQILGQGPELLVQFQDESVVDDSQLPKDRFSAERLKGVDSTLKIQPAELGDSAMYLCASSLAGTGTVFGPGTRLTVL.

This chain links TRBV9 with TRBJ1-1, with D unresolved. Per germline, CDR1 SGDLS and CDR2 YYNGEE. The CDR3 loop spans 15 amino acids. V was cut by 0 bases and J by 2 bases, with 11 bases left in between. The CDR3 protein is CASSVDDFPNTEAFF. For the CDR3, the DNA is TGTGCCAGCAGCGTAGACGACTTCCCAAACACTGAAGCTTTCTTT. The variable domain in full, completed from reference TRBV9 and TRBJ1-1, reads DSGVTQTPKHLITATGQRVTLRCSPRSGDLSVYWYQQSLDQGLQFLIQYYNGEERAKGNILERFSAQQFPDLHSELNLSSLELGDSALYFCASSVDDFPNTEAFFGQGTRLTVV.

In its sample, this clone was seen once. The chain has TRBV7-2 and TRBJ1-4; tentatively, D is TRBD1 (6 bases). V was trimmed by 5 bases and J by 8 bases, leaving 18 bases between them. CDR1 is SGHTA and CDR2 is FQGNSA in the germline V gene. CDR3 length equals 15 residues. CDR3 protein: CASSNTGSGREKLFF. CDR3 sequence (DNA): TGTGCCAGCAGCAATACAGGGAGTGGAAGGGAAAAACTGTTTTTT.

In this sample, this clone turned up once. The CDR3 is CASSPSLAGDVEQFF. CDR3 in DNA: TGTGCCAGCAGCCCCAGCCTAGCGGGAGATGTAGAGCAGTTCTTC. The chain links TRBV7-9 to TRBJ2-1; 10 bases map to TRBD2. V lost 5 bases and J lost 10; bases outside the gene matches: 11. In germline, CDR1 is SEHNR, CDR2 FQNEAQ (reference sequence). This CDR3 region has 15 residues.

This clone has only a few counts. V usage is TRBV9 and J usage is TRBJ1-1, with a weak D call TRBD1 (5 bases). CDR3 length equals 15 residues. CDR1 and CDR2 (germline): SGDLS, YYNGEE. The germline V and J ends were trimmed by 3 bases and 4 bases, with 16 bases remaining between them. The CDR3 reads CASSAIDFGGTEAFF. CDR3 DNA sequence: TGTGCCAGCAGCGCGATTGATTTCGGGGGCACTGAAGCTTTCTTT.

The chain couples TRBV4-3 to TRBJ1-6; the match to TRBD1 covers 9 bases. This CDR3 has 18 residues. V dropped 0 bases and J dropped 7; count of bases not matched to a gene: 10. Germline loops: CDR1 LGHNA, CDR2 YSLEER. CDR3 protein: CASSQDIPSGTGNSPLHF. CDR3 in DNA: TGCGCCAGCAGCCAAGATATCCCATCCGGGACAGGGAATTCACCCCTCCACTTT.

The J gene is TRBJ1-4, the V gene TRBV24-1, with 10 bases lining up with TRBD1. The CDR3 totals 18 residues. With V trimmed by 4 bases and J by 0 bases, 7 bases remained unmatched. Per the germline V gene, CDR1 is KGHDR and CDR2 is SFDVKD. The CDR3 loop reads CATSEFDRGPATNEKLFF. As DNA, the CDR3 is TGTGCCACCAGTGAATTTGACAGGGGGCCGGCAACTAATGAAAAACTGTTTTTT.

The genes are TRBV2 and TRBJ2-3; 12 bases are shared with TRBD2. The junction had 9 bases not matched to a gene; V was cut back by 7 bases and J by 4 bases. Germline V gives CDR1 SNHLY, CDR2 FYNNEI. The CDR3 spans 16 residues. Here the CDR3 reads CASKDPSGGAPDTQYF. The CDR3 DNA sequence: TGTGCCAGCAAGGACCCTAGCGGGGGGGCCCCAGATACGCAGTATTTT.

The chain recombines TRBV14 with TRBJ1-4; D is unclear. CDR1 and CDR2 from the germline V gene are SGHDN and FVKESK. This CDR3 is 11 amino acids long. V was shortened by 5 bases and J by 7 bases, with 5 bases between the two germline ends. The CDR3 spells CASSSGEKLFF. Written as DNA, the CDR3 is TGTGCCAGCAGCAGCGGTGAAAAACTGTTTTTT.

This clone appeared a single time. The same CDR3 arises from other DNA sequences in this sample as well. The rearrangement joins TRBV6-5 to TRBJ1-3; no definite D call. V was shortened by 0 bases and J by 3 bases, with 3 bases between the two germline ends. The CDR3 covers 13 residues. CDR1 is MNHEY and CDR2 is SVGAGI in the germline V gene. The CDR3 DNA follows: TGTGCCAGCAGTTACTCGAGTGGAAACACCATATATTTT. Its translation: CASSYSSGNTIYF.

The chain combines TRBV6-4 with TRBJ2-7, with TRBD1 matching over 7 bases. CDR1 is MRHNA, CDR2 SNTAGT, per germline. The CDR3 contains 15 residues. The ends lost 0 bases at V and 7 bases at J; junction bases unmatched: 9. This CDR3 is CASSDSRTGTEEQYV. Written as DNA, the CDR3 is TGTGCCAGCAGTGACTCGCGGACAGGCACGGAAGAGCAGTACGTC.

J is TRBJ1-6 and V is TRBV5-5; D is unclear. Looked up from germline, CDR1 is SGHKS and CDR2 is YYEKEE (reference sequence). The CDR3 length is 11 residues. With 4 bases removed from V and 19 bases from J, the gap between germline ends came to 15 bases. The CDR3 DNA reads TGTGCCAGCAGCCTAGGTTCCCATGTACACTTT. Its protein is CASSLGSHVHF.

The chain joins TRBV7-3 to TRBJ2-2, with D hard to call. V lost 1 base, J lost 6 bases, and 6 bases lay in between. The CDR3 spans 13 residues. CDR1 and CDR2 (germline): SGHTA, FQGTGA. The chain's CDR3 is CASSLNSAGELFF. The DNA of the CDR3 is TGTGCCAGCAGCTTAAACTCGGCCGGGGAGCTGTTTTTT. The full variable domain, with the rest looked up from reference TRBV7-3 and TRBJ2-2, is GAGVSQTPSNKVTEKGKYVELRCDPISGHTALYWYRQSLGQGPEFLIYFQGTGAADDSGLPNDRFFAVRPEGSVSTLKIQRTERGDSAVYLCASSLNSAGELFFGEGSRLTVL.

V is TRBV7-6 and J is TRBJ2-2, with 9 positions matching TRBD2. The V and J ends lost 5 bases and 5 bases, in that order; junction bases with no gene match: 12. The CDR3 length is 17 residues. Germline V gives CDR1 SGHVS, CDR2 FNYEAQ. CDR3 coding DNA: TGTGCCAGCAGCACCCTATCCGGGACTAGCTTAACCGGGGAGCTGTTTTTT. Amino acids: CASSTLSGTSLTGELFF. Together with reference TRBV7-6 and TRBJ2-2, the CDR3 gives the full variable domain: GAGVSQSPRYKVTKRGQDVALRCDPISGHVSLYWYRQALGQGPEFLTYFNYEAQQDKSGLPNDRFSAERPEGSISTLTIQRTEQRDSAMYRCASSTLSGTSLTGELFFGEGSRLTVL.

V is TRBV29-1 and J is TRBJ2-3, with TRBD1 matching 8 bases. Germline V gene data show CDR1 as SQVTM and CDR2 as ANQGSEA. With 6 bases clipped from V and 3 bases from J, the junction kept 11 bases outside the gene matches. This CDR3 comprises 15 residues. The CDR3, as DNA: TGCAGCGTCGCCACCTCCGGGACAGGTACAGATACGCAGTATTTT. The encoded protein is CSVATSGTGTDTQYF.

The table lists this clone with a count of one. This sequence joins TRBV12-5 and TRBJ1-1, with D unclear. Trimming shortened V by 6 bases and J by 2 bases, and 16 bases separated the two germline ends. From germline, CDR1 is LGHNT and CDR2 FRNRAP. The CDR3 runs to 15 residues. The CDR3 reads CASGPPRGLNTEAFF. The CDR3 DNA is TGTGCTAGTGGCCCCCCCCGAGGACTCAACACTGAAGCTTTCTTT. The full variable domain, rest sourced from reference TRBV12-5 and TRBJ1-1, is DARVTQTPRHKVTEMGQEVTMRCQPILGHNTVFWYRQTMMQGLELLAYFRNRAPLDDSGMPKDRFSAEMPDATLATLKIQPSEPRDSAVYFCASGPPRGLNTEAFFGQGTRLTVV.

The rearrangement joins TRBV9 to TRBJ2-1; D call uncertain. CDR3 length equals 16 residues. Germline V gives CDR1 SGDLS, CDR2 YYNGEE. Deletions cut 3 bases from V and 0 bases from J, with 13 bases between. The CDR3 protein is CASSESATYSYNEQFF. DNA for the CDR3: TGTGCCAGCAGCGAGAGCGCAACCTACTCCTACAATGAGCAGTTCTTC. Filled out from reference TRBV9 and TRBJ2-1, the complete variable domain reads DSGVTQTPKHLITATGQRVTLRCSPRSGDLSVYWYQQSLDQGLQFLIQYYNGEERAKGNILERFSAQQFPDLHSELNLSSLELGDSALYFCASSESATYSYNEQFFGPGTRLTVL.

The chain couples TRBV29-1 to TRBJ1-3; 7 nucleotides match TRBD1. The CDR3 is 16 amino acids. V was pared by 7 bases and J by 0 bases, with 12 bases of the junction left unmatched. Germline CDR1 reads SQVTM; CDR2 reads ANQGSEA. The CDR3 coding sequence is TGCAGCGCTGGGGACAGCCTTGGATCCTCTGGAAACACCATATATTTT. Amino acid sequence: CSAGDSLGSSGNTIYF.

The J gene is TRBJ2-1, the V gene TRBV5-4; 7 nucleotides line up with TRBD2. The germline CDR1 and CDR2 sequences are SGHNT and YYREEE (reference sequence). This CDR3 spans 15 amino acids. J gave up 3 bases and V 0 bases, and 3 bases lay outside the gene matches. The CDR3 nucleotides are TGTGCCAGCAGCTTGGGGGAGGGCCTCTACAATGAGCAGTTCTTC. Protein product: CASSLGEGLYNEQFF. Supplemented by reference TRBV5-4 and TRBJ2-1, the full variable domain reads ETGVTQSPTHLIKTRGQQVTLRCSSQSGHNTVSWYQQALGQGPQFIFQYYREEENGRGNFPPRFSGLQFPNYSSELNVNALELDDSALYLCASSLGEGLYNEQFFGPGTRLTVL.